This T cell receptor beta chain was observed in a study of T-cell memory formation after mild COVID-19. At the level of the study: The two donors had largely donor-specific TCR clusters. The study, taken as a whole, reports: Pre-infection memory held some responding clones, suggesting pre-existing cross-reactive T cells responded. Contracting clones localized mainly to CM and EM when CD4+ and mainly to EMRA when CD8+.

Turning to this clonotype: The antigen remains unidentified.

TCRalpha and TCRbeta libraries used 5'RACE with constant-segment primers and UMIs. TCRdb re-called the 5' RACE reads through MiXCR, storing one row per CDR3 protein. The sample has 500,000 to 650,000 distinct CDR3 sequences, approximately 21% seen once; the top ten hold about 8.2%. Germline CDR1 and CDR2: MNHNY and SVGAGI (reference sequence). Trimming at V came to 9 bases and at J to 0 bases, leaving 11 bases not matched to a gene. The CDR3 has 15 amino acids. V is TRBV6-6 and J is TRBJ2-7, with 7 bases that match TRBD1. Sequencing used PBMCs or a T cell subset sorted from them (not recorded which). The source is an adult woman who had mild COVID-19 (a few samples of this study predate the infection). Cell type and time point are not known. CDR3 sequence: CASVFSGGRSYEQYF. In DNA form, the CDR3 reads TGTGCCAGTGTATTTTCAGGGGGTCGCTCCTACGAGCAGTACTTC.